Below, 32 T cell receptor beta chains from the same sample are listed, as sequenced in a study of CD8 T cells in cerebrospinal fluid in Alzheimer's disease. TCRdb derives one entry per CDR3 protein from the 10x single-cell sequencing reads, leaving out DNA. The sample data list 1,300 to 1,500 distinct CDR3 sequences. Sequenced: cerebrospinal fluid. These receptors all stem from a human donor with mild cognitive impairment.

This clonotype is identified as medium-sized from frequency. This chain uses TRBV6-6 with TRBJ1-3. Germline V CDR1 and CDR2: MNHNY, SVGAGI (reference sequence). This CDR3 has 13 amino acids. CDR3 sequence reads: CASKNPSGNTIYF.

Judged by frequency, this clonotype is medium-sized (0.01 to 0.1%). V gene TRBV6-6 combines with J gene TRBJ2-2; TCRdb designates TRBD1, a call that cannot be tested without DNA. The CDR3 is made up of 15 amino acids. Per the germline V gene, CDR1 is MNHNY and CDR2 is SVGAGI (reference sequence). The CDR3 spells CASNSWTVAAGELFF.

Considering frequency, this clonotype is medium-sized. This chain joins TRBV6-6 and TRBJ1-5. This CDR3 contains 14 residues. Germline loops: CDR1 MNHNY, CDR2 SVGAGI (reference sequence). CDR3: CASSYLEGNQPQHF.

Measured by frequency, this clonotype is medium-sized. The chain joins TRBV9 to TRBJ1-1; absent DNA, TCRdb's TRBD1 call cannot be checked. CDR3 length equals 15 residues. Per the germline V gene, CDR1 is SGDLS and CDR2 is YYNGEE. CDR3: CASSPEGQMNTEAFF. Full variable domain (outside the CDR3, taken from reference TRBV9 and TRBJ1-1): DSGVTQTPKHLITATGQRVTLRCSPRSGDLSVYWYQQSLDQGLQFLIQYYNGEERAKGNILERFSAQQFPDLHSELNLSSLELGDSALYFCASSPEGQMNTEAFFGQGTRLTVV.

The chain combines TRBV5-5 with TRBJ1-4. Germline loops: CDR1 SGHKS, CDR2 YYEKEE (reference sequence). This CDR3 is 15 amino acids long. CDR3: CASSLSFVANEKLFF.

The chain links TRBV6-5 to TRBJ1-6; the D call from TCRdb, TRBD1, cannot be confirmed without DNA. CDR1 is MNHEY and CDR2 is SVGAGI in the germline V gene. CDR3 length: 12 residues. The CDR3 sequence: CASRTGTGTLHF.

The genes are TRBV6-1 and TRBJ2-7; absent DNA, TCRdb's TRBD1 call cannot be checked. Germline V gene lookup returns CDR1 MNHNS and CDR2 SASEGT. The CDR3 runs 14 residues. The CDR3 sequence: CASSEEAGDIKQYF.

Measured by frequency, this clonotype is medium-sized. The genes are TRBV5-4 and TRBJ2-3; there is no DNA to check the TCRdb D call of TRBD1. The CDR3 totals 13 residues. Per the germline V gene, CDR1 is SGHNT and CDR2 is YYREEE (reference sequence). CDR3 residues: CASSQKTPDTQYF.

Frequency places this clonotype as medium-sized. The J gene is TRBJ2-3, the V gene TRBV11-2. The germline gives CDR1 SGHAT, CDR2 FQNNGV. The CDR3 totals 14 residues. The CDR3 loop reads CASSLGTSTDTQYF.

This chain links TRBV2 with TRBJ2-7. This CDR3 region has 12 residues. The V gene's germline CDR1 is SNHLY and CDR2 FYNNEI. The CDR3 reads CASTGESYEQYF.

Judged by frequency, this clonotype is large. The chain recombines TRBV5-1 with TRBJ2-1; lacking DNA, the TRBD1 call made by TCRdb goes unchecked. The length of the CDR3 is 16 residues. Germline assignment: CDR1 SGHRS and CDR2 YFSETQ. The CDR3 loop reads CASSLVGAHSYNEQFF.

This clonotype registers medium-sized by frequency. J is TRBJ2-2 and V is TRBV24-1; the D call from TCRdb, TRBD1, cannot be confirmed without DNA. Per germline, CDR1 KGHDR and CDR2 SFDVKD. The CDR3 has 14 residues. The CDR3 protein is CATGQQGNTGELFF.

This sequence joins TRBV6-2 or TRBV6-3 and TRBJ2-7. Germline assignment: CDR1 MNHEY and CDR2 SVGEGT. The CDR3 has 13 residues. This CDR3 is CASSRQRLYEQYF.

The chain has TRBV20-1 and TRBJ2-7; without DNA, the TCRdb call of TRBD1 cannot be checked. CDR1 DFQATT and CDR2 SNEGSKA come from the germline V gene (reference sequence). The CDR3 covers 17 residues. CDR3: CSATGGLGAYSSYEQYF.

The chain uses TRBV24-1 and TRBJ2-3; the D call of TRBD1 rests on TCRdb alone, since no DNA is present to check it. Germline V lookup: CDR1 KGHDR, CDR2 SFDVKD. This CDR3 spans 16 amino acids. The CDR3 spells CATSDSDRDFTDTQYF.

V and J are TRBV27 and TRBJ2-7. This CDR3 comprises 14 residues. From germline, CDR1 is MNHEY and CDR2 SMNVEV (reference sequence). The CDR3 loop reads CASSLTTASYEQYF.

By frequency, this clonotype registers medium-sized. The chain links TRBV7-2 to TRBJ2-3. In germline, CDR1 is SGHTA, CDR2 FQGNSA. The CDR3 sequence is 14 residues long. CDR3 amino acids: CASNLAHDTDTQYF.

The chain combines TRBV28 with TRBJ1-1; TCRdb outputs TRBD1, but without DNA this stays unchecked. From germline, CDR1 is MDHEN and CDR2 SYDVKM. The CDR3 has 14 amino acids. The CDR3 region is CASNMGQGVARAFF.

Its frequency marks this clonotype as medium-sized (0.01 to 0.1%). This CDR3 reads CASSLSGRATEAFF. The chain employs TRBV5-1 and TRBJ1-1; TCRdb lists TRBD1, though no DNA is available to test this call. Germline V gene sequence: CDR1 SGHRS, CDR2 YFSETQ. The CDR3 runs to 14 residues.

Considering frequency, this clonotype is medium-sized. The rearrangement links TRBV7-2 to TRBJ2-7; TCRdb calls TRBD1, which cannot be checked without DNA. Per the germline V gene, CDR1 is SGHTA and CDR2 is FQGNSA. The CDR3 runs 14 residues. The CDR3: CASSFGVPGVEQYF.

By frequency, this clonotype registers medium-sized. V usage is TRBV12-3 or TRBV12-4 and J usage is TRBJ1-2; without DNA, the TCRdb call of TRBD1 cannot be checked. CDR3 length: 13 amino acids. The CDR3 sequence: CASSLRGVYGYTF.

The chain has TRBV11-3 and TRBJ1-1; without DNA, the TCRdb call of TRBD1 cannot be checked. The CDR3 has 15 amino acids. Per the germline V gene, CDR1 is SGHNT and CDR2 is YENEEA. The CDR3 is CASSSTGGTNTEAFF.

This sequence joins TRBV18 and TRBJ2-3. The CDR3 spans 13 residues. Germline CDR1 and CDR2: KGHSH and LQKENI. CDR3 sequence reads: CASSPTSADTQYF.

By frequency, this clonotype is medium-sized (0.01 to 0.1%). The CDR3 loop is CASSPGYEQYF. The rearrangement uses TRBV18 and TRBJ2-7. The CDR3 is 11 residues long. Germline V gives CDR1 KGHSH, CDR2 LQKENI.

The rearrangement links TRBV15 to TRBJ1-2; TCRdb calls TRBD1, which cannot be checked without DNA. The germline gives CDR1 LNHNV, CDR2 YYDKDF (reference sequence). The CDR3 extends over 17 amino acids. The CDR3 sequence is CATSREHGQGAYYGYTF.

This clonotype is deemed medium-sized by its frequency. The chain couples TRBV20-1 to TRBJ2-3; TCRdb picks TRBD1, but there is no DNA to check that call. The germline V gene encodes CDR1 DFQATT and CDR2 SNEGSKA (reference sequence). The CDR3 runs to 14 residues. CDR3 sequence reads: CSASPPSFTDTQYF.

This clonotype ranks as medium-sized in terms of frequency. This chain joins TRBV7-2 and TRBJ1-1. Germline assignment: CDR1 SGHTA and CDR2 FQGNSA. This CDR3 is built from 14 residues. CDR3 sequence reads: CASSKEHPNAEAFF.

This clonotype is medium-sized (0.01 to 0.1%) by frequency. The rearrangement uses TRBV4-1 and TRBJ2-7; TCRdb returns TRBD1, unconfirmable since there is no DNA. This CDR3 has 15 residues. The V gene's germline CDR1 is MGHRA and CDR2 YSYEKL. CDR3 sequence reads: CASSQDRGRTAEQYF.

This clonotype is deemed medium-sized by its frequency. The gene calls are TRBV28 and TRBJ1-5; TCRdb reports TRBD1, a call that lacks DNA to check it against. This CDR3 contains 14 residues. Germline V gene data show CDR1 as MDHEN and CDR2 as SYDVKM. This chain's CDR3 is CASSSDRRGQPQHF.

CDR3: CASSLQYSPLHF. The V and J genes are TRBV11-2 and TRBJ1-6. Germline lookup yields CDR1 SGHAT and CDR2 FQNNGV. The CDR3 spans 12 residues. Together with reference TRBV11-2 and TRBJ1-6, the CDR3 gives the full variable domain: EAGVAQSPRYKIIEKRQSVAFWCNPISGHATLYWYQQILGQGPKLLIQFQNNGVVDDSQLPKDRFSAERLKGVDSTLKIQPAKLEDSAVYLCASSLQYSPLHFGNGTRLTVT.

This clonotype is labeled medium-sized based on frequency. The chain recombines TRBV12-3 or TRBV12-4 with TRBJ2-7; the TCRdb call, TRBD1, lacks DNA for checking. This CDR3 is 16 amino acids long. The CDR3 sequence is CASSLASGRGGSEQYF.

The rearrangement links TRBV12-3 or TRBV12-4 to TRBJ2-3. The CDR3 covers 15 residues. The chain's CDR3 is CASSKTWLGTDTQYF.